The clone carrying this T cell receptor (beta chain) was seen only once. Libraries were prepared by immunoSEQ multiplex PCR; TCRdb keeps only in-frame clonotypes and omits some of them. This sample has roughly 120,000 clones, with around 90% found just once. The data were obtained in a study of blood T cell repertoires in COVID-19. Germline CDR1 MNHEY, CDR2 SMNVEV (reference sequence). Trimming left V 0 bases short and J 0 bases short, with 8 bases between. CDR3 size: 15 residues. This sequence joins TRBV27 and TRBJ1-1, with a possible D match to TRBD1 (6 bases). The sample consisted of peripheral blood. The clonotype comes from a woman aged 45-65 years with acute or convalescent COVID-19. CDR3 sequence reads: CASSLSGHMNTEAFF. CDR3 DNA: TGTGCCAGCAGTTTATCGGGACACATGAACACTGAAGCTTTCTTT.